The 9 T cell receptor beta chains reported below all come from one sample, sequenced in a study of blood T cell repertoires in COVID-19. TCRdb's table, derived via immunoSEQ multiplex PCR, lists solely in-frame clones and lacks some. Of more than 90,000 clones listed, about 76% are singletons. The source material was peripheral blood. The receptor set was obtained from a woman aged 80 or older with acute or convalescent COVID-19.

V usage is TRBV9 and J usage is TRBJ1-2; D not resolved. CDR1 and CDR2 (germline): SGDLS, YYNGEE. Trimming removed 1 base from V and 8 bases from J, with 9 bases in between. This CDR3 has 12 amino acids. CDR3 DNA: TGTGCCAGCAGCGTAATGGTGGAGGGCTACACCTTC. Amino acids: CASSVMVEGYTF. Combining the CDR3 with reference TRBV9 and TRBJ1-2 gives the whole variable domain DSGVTQTPKHLITATGQRVTLRCSPRSGDLSVYWYQQSLDQGLQFLIQYYNGEERAKGNILERFSAQQFPDLHSELNLSSLELGDSALYFCASSVMVEGYTFGSGTRLTVV.

This chain's CDR3 is CASRQSNYGYTF. Written as DNA, the CDR3 is TGTGCCAGCAGGCAAAGCAACTATGGCTACACCTTC. This chain uses TRBV7-2 with TRBJ1-2; D is ambiguous. This CDR3 has 12 residues. Deletions cut 6 bases from V and 2 bases from J, with 7 bases between. The germline CDR1 and CDR2 sequences are SGHTA and FQGNSA.

The gene calls are TRBV6-5 and TRBJ1-1; D gene uncertain. The germline gives CDR1 MNHEY, CDR2 SVGAGI. This CDR3 contains 14 residues. Trimming pared 0 bases from V and 11 bases from J, leaving 16 bases between. CDR3 sequence: CASSYSEGLDRAFF. In DNA, the CDR3 is TGTGCCAGCAGTTACTCAGAGGGCCTAGATCGGGCTTTCTTT.

The genes are TRBV29-1 and TRBJ2-3, with 7 bases aligning to TRBD2. V lost 6 bases to trimming and J lost 6 bases; unmatched junction nucleotides: 9. The CDR3 sequence is 13 residues long. Germline V CDR1 and CDR2: SQVTM, ANQGSEA. In DNA, the CDR3 is TGCAGCGTCACCGTATCTAGCGGCGATACGCAGTATTTT. This sequence encodes CSVTVSSGDTQYF.

The chain links TRBV9 to TRBJ2-5, with 16 positions matching TRBD2. Per germline, CDR1 SGDLS and CDR2 YYNGEE. Trimming at V came to 4 bases and at J to 11 bases, leaving 14 bases not matched to a gene. CDR3 length equals 17 residues. The CDR3 sequence is CASSLGTSGGVYPRQYF. The CDR3 nucleotides are TGTGCCAGCAGCCTGGGGACTAGCGGGGGGGTTTATCCCAGACAGTACTTC.

The chain recombines TRBV5-1 with TRBJ1-1; perhaps TRBD1 as D (5 bases). Germline V CDR1 and CDR2: SGHRS, YFSETQ. V dropped 0 bases and J dropped 9 bases, with 18 bases sitting between them. CDR3 length equals 15 residues. Here the CDR3 reads CASSLAPGFEGKAFF. The CDR3 DNA sequence: TGCGCCAGCAGCTTGGCCCCAGGGTTCGAAGGTAAAGCTTTCTTT.

This clone was seen a few times. The rearrangement uses TRBV7-9 and TRBJ2-2, with 7 bases matching TRBD1. Germline V lookup: CDR1 SEHNR, CDR2 FQNEAQ (reference sequence). The CDR3 is 18 residues long. V gave up 4 bases and J gave up 6 bases; unmatched junction bases: 17. The CDR3 DNA is TGTGCCAGCAGCTCCCGATCCCACTCTGGACAGGCGGCCGGGGAGCTGTTTTTT. Its translation: CASSSRSHSGQAAGELFF. The variable domain in full, completed from reference TRBV7-9 and TRBJ2-2, reads DTGVSQNPRHKITKRGQNVTFRCDPISEHNRLYWYRQTLGQGPEFLTYFQNEAQLEKSRLLSDRFSAERPKGSFSTLEIQRTEQGDSAMYLCASSSRSHSGQAAGELFFGEGSRLTVL.

The V gene is TRBV5-4, the J gene TRBJ1-1; D not resolved. The CDR3 extends over 13 amino acids. The germline CDR1 and CDR2 sequences are SGHNT and YYREEE (reference sequence). Trimming pared 0 bases from V and 1 base from J, leaving 4 bases between. CDR3: CASSLATNTEAFF. The CDR3 DNA reads as TGTGCCAGCAGCTTGGCTACGAACACTGAAGCTTTCTTT.

This clone was found a few times. V gene TRBV2 combines with J gene TRBJ2-5, with 13 positions matching TRBD2. The trim removed 2 bases at V and 1 base at J, leaving 7 bases unmatched. The CDR3 contains 18 residues. Germline CDR1 and CDR2: SNHLY and FYNNEI. The CDR3 protein is CASSELKGTSGAQETQYF. CDR3 DNA: TGTGCCAGCAGTGAATTAAAAGGGACTAGCGGGGCCCAAGAGACCCAGTACTTC.